This TCR beta chain was found in a study of cytomegalovirus exposure and HLA in healthy donors (dated by TCRdb to 2017 to 2019). For the study in its entirety: An earlier analysis of roughly 500 of the donors reported about 280 Gb of sequence data and roughly 120 million unique TCR beta sequences obtained from approximately 180 million T cells. In an earlier analysis of several hundred of the donors, high-throughput TCR beta sequencing was used to judge whether each TCR beta V gene segment behaved as functional or pseudogenic. Donor age, sex, ethnicity and CMV serostatus were compiled alongside the repertoire data. Typing coverage varied by locus: 629-630 donors for A, B, C, DRB1 and DQB1; roughly 520 for DQA1; approximately 610 for DPA1; approximately 490 for DPB1. In the later analysis, no new phenotypic data were used to find candidate immune exposures; instead, reliance was placed on TCR beta sequences and their occurrence across donors. Besides the first cohort of roughly 660 subjects, a separate validation cohort made up of around 120 different subjects was used. A later analysis re-analyzed previously published TCR beta repertoires from 550 to 700 donors and added high-resolution HLA genotyping to study TCR occurrence patterns. Of the 300 to 450 genotyped donors, over 65% fell in the genetic ancestry cluster associated with self-reported Caucasian donors. An early release that covered roughly 600 HLA-typed donors contained about 300 gigabases of sequencing data and tens of millions of unique TCR sequences. Every repertoire in the discovery cohort had been generated on one and the same sequencing platform. The study used immunosequencing to profile the T cell repertoires of approximately 690 subjects and linked those repertoires to cytomegalovirus serostatus. To predict cytomegalovirus infection status, the study brought together high-throughput TCR immunosequencing, statistical association of individual TCRs with disease status, and machine learning. About five DR-DQ haplotypes were treated as single units for association and clustering because of strong linkage in the cohort. Among 300 to 450 genotyped donors of the cohort, an average of approximately 240,000 unique TCR beta nucleotide sequences were sequenced per donor, roughly 20% of them non-productive. The study aimed to test whether cataloging public T cell receptors could reveal signatures of past pathogen exposure. HLA typing covered class I and class II loci at four-digit resolution. A later genetic analysis took genome-wide SNP genotypes for about 55% of the roughly 700 donors and used that subset as a discovery cohort.

Receptor libraries were prepared by the immunoSEQ multiplex PCR assay. The multiplex PCR relied on a mix of 60 forward primers for TCR Vbeta segments and 13 reverse primers for TCR Jbeta segments. The CDR3 region of rearranged TCR beta genes was amplified from genomic DNA with a multiplex PCR assay. The amplified TCR beta libraries were sequenced on the Illumina HiSeq System as 87-base-pair reads. For the original study's pipeline: A later analysis tallied about 77 million unique TCR beta chains across the 550 to 850 repertoires, and around 9.9 million of those chains were shared by two or more donors. To remove PCR and sequencing errors, raw reads were error-corrected and collapsed into unique sequences using a nearest-neighbor algorithm that merged closely related sequences. To assign V, D and J gene segments, CDR3 sequences were aligned to IMGT reference sequences. For a sequence to be retained, at least a six-nucleotide match to both a V gene segment and a J gene segment was required. A rearrangement was called productive if the CDR3 had no stop codons and remained in frame with V and J, and every other rearrangement was called non-productive. CDR3 was defined according to IMGT convention as the region running from the second conserved V-encoded cysteine to the conserved J-encoded phenylalanine. The earlier analysis of roughly 590 of the donors excluded sequences that lacked an unambiguous match to a single V gene segment. In an earlier analysis of approximately 610 of the donors, V segments were called functional above 56.7% productive rearrangements and were called segregating when the between-donor standard deviation exceeded 5%. A statistical classification framework was developed to diagnose cytomegalovirus status using the catalog of TCR beta chain sequences. V and J gene assignment, in a later analysis, came from comparing TCR nucleotide sequences with IMGT/GENE-DB human TR gene sequences. The TCRdist pipeline was used in a later analysis to assign CDR3 sequences and most-parsimonious VDJ recombination scenarios. In a later analysis, every TCR beta chain was defined by the combination of its CDR3 amino acid sequence and its V-gene family, and reads without a unique V-gene family were dropped. A later analysis removed 592 highly shared, low-generation-probability nucleotide sequences to deal with suspected cross-contamination and a sequencing artifact. In a later analysis, a clonal expansion index for each public chain was calculated from normalized within-repertoire ranks of inferred template counts. A later analysis computed generation probabilities with a VDJ recombination model fitted to out-of-frame rearrangements, and checked the results against IGoR. In a later analysis, hypergeometric tests were used to score TCR-TCR, TCR-HLA and TCR-CMV co-occurrence, with a repertoire-size bias correction applied to TCR pairs. A later analysis estimated false discovery rates by permuting HLA or CMV assignments 20 times. In a later analysis, co-occurring TCRs were grouped using DBSCAN, and TCRdist sequence similarity was added for clustering within HLA-allele-positive subsets. For co-occurrence clustering, repertoires with fewer than 30,000 or more than 120,000 public chains were excluded, along with several repertoires with anomalous nucleotide sharing. Drawn from immuneACCESS, this table holds only the in-frame rearrangements with V and J called that TCRdb kept. Clones are partly lost; checked studies trace under half to an unresolved V gene and leave the rest unexplained. The V and J calls and clone size were taken over from that table, and D and trimming were inferred from the DNA. Here the sample has around 84,000 clones; more than 60% occur a single time. Clones ranked in the top ten supply 13% of the sample.

Compared with the rest of its sample, this clone is medium-sized (0.01 to 0.1%). Its antigen is not yet known. No much larger clonotype is one base removed from it; base qualities were not supplied. Beyond this particular receptor, the publication reports: In an earlier analysis of approximately 590 of the donors, most TCR beta V segments appeared in productive rearrangements about 87% or about 30% of the time, broadly matching IMGT annotations. The presence/absence analyses assumed that sequencing depth was roughly uniform across donors, and that assumption may not be true. Because HLA typing was unavailable for some donors at each locus, only the typed subset was used in association tests. This cohort had only TCR beta chains sequenced, and the lack of alpha or paired-chain data limited which features could be detected. Compared with equally common non-associated chains, HLA-associated TCR beta chains in a later analysis were more clonally expanded and had lower generation probabilities. In a later genetic analysis, a missense DCLRE1C variant was associated with V-gene and J-gene trimming of TCR beta chains, and the association was replicated in an independent cohort. Compared with the approximately 600-donor mean, donors in an Asian-associated ancestry cluster had fewer N-insertions in productive TCRs, according to a later genetic analysis. Specific HLA alleles were associated with 15,000 to 20,000 TCR beta sequences at a false discovery rate of 0.05 in a later analysis. The earlier analysis of 587 of the donors excluded 15 to 20 rarely observed V segments, including chromosome 9 orphons, because counts were too low. CMV serostatus was the only immune exposure information available for the cohort. A further reported finding was that TCR beta sequences accurately predicted the HLA-A and HLA-B alleles for most subjects in the first cohort. The study gave a list of 150 to 200 TCR beta chains associated with cytomegalovirus. The classifier was reported to diagnose cytomegalovirus status with high specificity and sensitivity in both the original cohort and the validation cohort. Some IMGT-functional V segments, including TRBV6-2 and TRBV6-3, could not be told apart with the 87-base-pair reads, so those segments were excluded. Strong co-occurrence of HLA alleles, especially DR and DQ, made assigning TCR associations to individual alleles difficult. Several of the top co-occurrence clusters appeared to be linked to parvovirus B19, influenza, CMV and Epstein-Barr virus, according to a later analysis. A cluster of highly shared sequence variants was judged likely to be a technical artifact of the sequencing pipeline. In a later analysis, TCR association rates were found to vary across HLA loci, with the most associated TCRs seen for DRB1 alleles and the fewest for HLA-C alleles. In vitro tests confirmed that three of the cytomegalovirus-associated TCR beta chains recognize cytomegalovirus antigens. It was suggested by the authors that the approach could potentially be generalized to other disease states and immunological phenotypes. Most CMV-associated TCR beta chains appeared to be HLA-restricted in a later analysis, and the HLA associations seemed to be driven largely by CMV exposure. Linkage disequilibrium might explain the correlated functional status among segregating V segments, but an unknown experimental factor could not be ruled out. While some public TCRs were present in many individuals, most TCR sequences turned up only very rarely across donors.

In total, over 600 healthy bone marrow donors made up the cohort. At the time of sampling, all cohort members were nominally healthy, though unrecorded immune exposures were likely present. Of the 650 to 700 cohort members, 250 to 300 had positive CMV serostatus and 350 to 450 had negative CMV serostatus, and CMV serostatus was not recorded for the donor. A peripheral blood sample was collected from each donor, and TCR beta sequencing was performed on peripheral blood mononuclear cells. The Qiagen DNeasy Blood Extraction Kit was used to extract genomic DNA from the blood cell samples. CDR1 and CDR2 are read off the germline V gene (reference sequence) as LNHDA and SQIVND. Taken from cysteine to phenylalanine, the CDR3 has 15 residues. Left in the record is the CDR3 DNA by itself, 45 bases read in frame from the first base. Unmatched junction bases come to 6, with V trimmed by 6 bases and J by 4 bases.

Recombination connected TRBV19 to TRBJ2-5; 12 bases in between match TRBD2. The sequence was obtained from a human donor in good health. Source material: PBMCs. The nucleotide sequence is TGTGCCAGTAGGCCGGGACTAGCGGGTGCAGAGACCCAGTACTTC. It is translated as CASRPGLAGAETQYF.